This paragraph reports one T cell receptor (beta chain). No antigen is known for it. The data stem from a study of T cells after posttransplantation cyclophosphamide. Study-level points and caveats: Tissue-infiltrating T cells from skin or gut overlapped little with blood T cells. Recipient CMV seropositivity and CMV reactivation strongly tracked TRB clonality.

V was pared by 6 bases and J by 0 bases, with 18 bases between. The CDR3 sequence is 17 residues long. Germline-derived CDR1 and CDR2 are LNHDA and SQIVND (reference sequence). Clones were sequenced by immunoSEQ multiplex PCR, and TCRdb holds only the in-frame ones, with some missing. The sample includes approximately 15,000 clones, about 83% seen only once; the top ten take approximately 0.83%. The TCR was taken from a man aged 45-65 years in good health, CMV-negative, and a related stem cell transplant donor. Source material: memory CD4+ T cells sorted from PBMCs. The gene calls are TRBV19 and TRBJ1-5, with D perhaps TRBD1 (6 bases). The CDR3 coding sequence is TGTGCCAGTAGGGGTTTTGGGCAGGGGTTTAGCAATCAGCCCCAGCATTTT. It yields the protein CASRGFGQGFSNQPQHF.